This T cell receptor beta chain comes out of a study of blood T cell repertoires in COVID-19. Study at large: There were acute and convalescent COVID-19 samples, and they came from the United States, Italy and Spain.

Per germline, CDR1 SGHRS and CDR2 YFSETQ. The length of the CDR3 is 16 residues. Germline trimming cut 4 bases from V and 4 bases from J; bases unmatched to any gene: 9. Produced via immunoSEQ multiplex PCR; TCRdb's table is partial and in-frame only. The data contain 110,000 or so clones, 71% of them singletons. The chain joins TRBV5-1 to TRBJ2-5; TRBD1 matches at 11 bases. The source is a woman aged 40 to 50 with acute or convalescent COVID-19. Sample: peripheral blood. This CDR3 is CASSPGQGAVGETQYF. The CDR3 DNA is TGCGCCAGCAGCCCCGGACAGGGGGCGGTTGGAGAGACCCAGTACTTC.